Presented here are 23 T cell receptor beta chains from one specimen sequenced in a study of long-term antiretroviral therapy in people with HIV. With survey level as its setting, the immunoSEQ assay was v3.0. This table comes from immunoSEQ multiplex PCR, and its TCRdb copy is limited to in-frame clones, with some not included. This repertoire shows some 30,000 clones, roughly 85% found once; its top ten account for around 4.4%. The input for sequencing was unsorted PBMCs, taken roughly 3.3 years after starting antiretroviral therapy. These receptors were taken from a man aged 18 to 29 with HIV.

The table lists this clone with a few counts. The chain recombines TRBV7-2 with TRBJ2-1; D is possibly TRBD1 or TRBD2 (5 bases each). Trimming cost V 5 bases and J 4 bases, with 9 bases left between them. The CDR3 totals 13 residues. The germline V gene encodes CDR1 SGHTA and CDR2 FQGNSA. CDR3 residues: CASSPGPYNEQFF. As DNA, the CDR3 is TGTGCCAGCAGCCCGGGACCATACAATGAGCAGTTCTTC.

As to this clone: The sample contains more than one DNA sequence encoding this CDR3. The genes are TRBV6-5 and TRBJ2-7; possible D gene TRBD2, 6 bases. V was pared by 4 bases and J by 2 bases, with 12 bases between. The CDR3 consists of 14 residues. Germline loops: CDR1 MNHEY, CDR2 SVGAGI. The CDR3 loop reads CASSSSGRTYEQYF. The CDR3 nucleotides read TGTGCCAGCAGTTCGTCCGGGAGAACCTACGAGCAGTACTTC.

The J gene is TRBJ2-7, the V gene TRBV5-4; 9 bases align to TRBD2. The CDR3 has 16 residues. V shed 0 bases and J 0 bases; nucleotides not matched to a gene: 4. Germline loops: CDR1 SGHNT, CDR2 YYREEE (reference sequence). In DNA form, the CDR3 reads TGTGCCAGCAGCTTGGGGCTAGCGGGACCCTCCTACGAGCAGTACTTC. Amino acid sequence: CASSLGLAGPSYEQYF. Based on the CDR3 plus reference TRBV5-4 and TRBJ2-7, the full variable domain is ETGVTQSPTHLIKTRGQQVTLRCSSQSGHNTVSWYQQALGQGPQFIFQYYREEENGRGNFPPRFSGLQFPNYSSELNVNALELDDSALYLCASSLGLAGPSYEQYFGPGTRLTVT.

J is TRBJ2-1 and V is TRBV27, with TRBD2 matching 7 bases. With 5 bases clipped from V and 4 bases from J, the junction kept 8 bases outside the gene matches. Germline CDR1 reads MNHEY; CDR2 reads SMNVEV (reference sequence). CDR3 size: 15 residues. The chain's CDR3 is CASSPGLKIYNEQFF. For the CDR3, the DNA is TGTGCCAGCAGTCCGGGACTAAAAATATACAATGAGCAGTTCTTC.

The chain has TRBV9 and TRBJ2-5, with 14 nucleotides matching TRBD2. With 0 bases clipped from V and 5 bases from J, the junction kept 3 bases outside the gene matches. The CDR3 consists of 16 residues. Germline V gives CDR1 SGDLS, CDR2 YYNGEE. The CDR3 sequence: CASSVGGTSGSETQYF. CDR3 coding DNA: TGTGCCAGCAGCGTAGGTGGGACTAGCGGGAGTGAGACCCAGTACTTC.

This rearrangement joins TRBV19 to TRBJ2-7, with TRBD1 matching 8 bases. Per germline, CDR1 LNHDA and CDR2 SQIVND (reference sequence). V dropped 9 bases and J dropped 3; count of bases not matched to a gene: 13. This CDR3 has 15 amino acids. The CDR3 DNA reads TGTGCCAGCACCCCTTCCCCAGGGGGCGGCTACGAGCAGTACTTC. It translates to CASTPSPGGGYEQYF.

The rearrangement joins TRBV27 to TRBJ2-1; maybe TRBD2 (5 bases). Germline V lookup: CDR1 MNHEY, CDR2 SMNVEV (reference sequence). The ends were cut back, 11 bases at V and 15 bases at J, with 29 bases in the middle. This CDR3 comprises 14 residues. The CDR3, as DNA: TGTGCCGTTTCACAGCCGGATCATTGGGAGTTCCCGTTCTTC. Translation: CAVSQPDHWEFPFF.

The CDR3 is CASSWDSEQYF. In DNA, the CDR3 is TGTGCCAGCAGCTGGGATTCCGAGCAGTACTTC. The V call is TRBV6-6, the J call TRBJ2-7, with no clear D. The ends were cut back, 6 bases at V and 6 bases at J, with 9 bases in the middle. Germline CDR1 is MNHNY and CDR2 is SVGAGI (reference sequence). CDR3 length equals 11 residues.

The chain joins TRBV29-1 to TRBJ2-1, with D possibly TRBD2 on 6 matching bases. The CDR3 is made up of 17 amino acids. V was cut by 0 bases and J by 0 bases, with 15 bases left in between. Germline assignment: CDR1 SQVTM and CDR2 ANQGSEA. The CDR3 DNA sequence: TGCAGCGTTGAAGATTACTACGGGAGTAGCTCCTACAATGAGCAGTTCTTC. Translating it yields CSVEDYYGSSSYNEQFF.

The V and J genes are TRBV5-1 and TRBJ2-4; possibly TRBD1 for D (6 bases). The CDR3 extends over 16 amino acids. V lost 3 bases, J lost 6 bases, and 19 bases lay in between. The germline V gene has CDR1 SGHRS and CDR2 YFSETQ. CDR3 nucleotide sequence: TGCGCCAGCAGCTCCCTTTCAGGACAGAGCCCAAACATTCAGTACTTC. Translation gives CASSSLSGQSPNIQYF.

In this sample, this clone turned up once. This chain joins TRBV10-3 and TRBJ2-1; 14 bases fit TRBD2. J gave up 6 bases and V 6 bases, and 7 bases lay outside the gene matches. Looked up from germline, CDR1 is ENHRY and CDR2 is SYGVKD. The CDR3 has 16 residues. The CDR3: CAISTLGTSGSNEQFF. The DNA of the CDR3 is TGTGCCATCAGCACACTCGGGACTAGCGGGAGCAATGAGCAGTTCTTC.

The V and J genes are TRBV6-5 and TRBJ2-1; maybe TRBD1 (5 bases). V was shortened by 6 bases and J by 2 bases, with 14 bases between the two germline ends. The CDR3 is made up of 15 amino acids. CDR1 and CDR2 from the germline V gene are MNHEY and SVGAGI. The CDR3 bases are TGTGCCAGCAGGACCTCGTGGGGCCCCTACAATGAGCAGTTCTTC. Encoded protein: CASRTSWGPYNEQFF.

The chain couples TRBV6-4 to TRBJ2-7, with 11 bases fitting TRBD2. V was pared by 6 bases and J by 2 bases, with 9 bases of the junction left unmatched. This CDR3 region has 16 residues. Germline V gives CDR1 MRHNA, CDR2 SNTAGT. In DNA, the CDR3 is TGTGCCAGCAGGGATCGGGGACTAGCGGAGACCTACGAGCAGTACTTC. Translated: CASRDRGLAETYEQYF.

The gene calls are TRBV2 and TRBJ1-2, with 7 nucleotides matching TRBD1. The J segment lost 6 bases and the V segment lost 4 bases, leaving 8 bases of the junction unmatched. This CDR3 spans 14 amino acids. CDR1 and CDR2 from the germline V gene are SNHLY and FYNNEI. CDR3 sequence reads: CASSASQGGDGYTF. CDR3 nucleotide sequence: TGTGCCAGCAGTGCGAGCCAGGGGGGGGATGGCTACACCTTC. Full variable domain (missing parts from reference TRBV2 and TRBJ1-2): EPEVTQTPSHQVTQMGQEVILRCVPISNHLYFYWYRQILGQKVEFLVSFYNNEISEKSEIFDDQFSVERPDGSNFTLKIRSTKLEDSAMYFCASSASQGGDGYTFGSGTRLTVV.

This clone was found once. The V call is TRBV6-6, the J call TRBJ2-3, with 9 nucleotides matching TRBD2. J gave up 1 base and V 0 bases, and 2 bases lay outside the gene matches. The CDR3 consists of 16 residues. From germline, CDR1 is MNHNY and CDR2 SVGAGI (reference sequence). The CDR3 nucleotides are TGTGCCAGCAGTTACTCCGAGCGGGGGGGCACAGATACGCAGTATTTT. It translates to CASSYSERGGTDTQYF.

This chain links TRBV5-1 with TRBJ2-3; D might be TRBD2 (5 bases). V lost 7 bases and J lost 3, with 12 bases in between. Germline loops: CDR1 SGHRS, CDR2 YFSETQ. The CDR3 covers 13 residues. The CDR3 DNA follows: TGCGCCAGCGCTCAAACGGGGACAGATACGCAGTATTTT. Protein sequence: CASAQTGTDTQYF.

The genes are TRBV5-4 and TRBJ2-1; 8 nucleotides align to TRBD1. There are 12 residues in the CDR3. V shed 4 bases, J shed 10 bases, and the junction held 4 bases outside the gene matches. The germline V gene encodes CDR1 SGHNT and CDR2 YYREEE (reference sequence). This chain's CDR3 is CASSTWTGEQFF. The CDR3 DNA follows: TGTGCCAGCAGCACCTGGACAGGGGAGCAGTTCTTC.

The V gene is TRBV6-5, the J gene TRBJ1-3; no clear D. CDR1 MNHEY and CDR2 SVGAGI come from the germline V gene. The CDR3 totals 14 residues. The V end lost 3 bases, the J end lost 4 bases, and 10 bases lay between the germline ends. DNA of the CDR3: TGTGCCAGCAGTTATTATGCTTCAGGAAACACCATATATTTT. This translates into CASSYYASGNTIYF.

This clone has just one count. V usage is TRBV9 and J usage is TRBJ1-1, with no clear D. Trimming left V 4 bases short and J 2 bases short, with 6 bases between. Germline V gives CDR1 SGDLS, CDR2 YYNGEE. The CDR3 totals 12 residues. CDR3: CASSKLNTEAFF. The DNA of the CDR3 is TGTGCCAGCAGCAAATTAAACACTGAAGCTTTCTTT.

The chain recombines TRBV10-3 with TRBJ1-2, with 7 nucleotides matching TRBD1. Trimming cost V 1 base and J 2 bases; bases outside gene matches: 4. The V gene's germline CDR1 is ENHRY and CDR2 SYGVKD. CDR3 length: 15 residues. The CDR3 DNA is TGTGCCATCAGTGAGTTCGCAGGGGGGAACTATGGCTACACCTTC. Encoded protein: CAISEFAGGNYGYTF.

Written as DNA, the CDR3 is TGTGCCAGCAGCCTTGGGGTCGGCACTGAAGCTTTCTTT. Translated: CASSLGVGTEAFF. The chain carries TRBV7-2 and TRBJ1-1; D gene ambiguous. There are 13 residues in the CDR3. The germline V gene encodes CDR1 SGHTA and CDR2 FQGNSA. The V end was cut by 5 bases, the J end by 4 bases, with 11 bases between.

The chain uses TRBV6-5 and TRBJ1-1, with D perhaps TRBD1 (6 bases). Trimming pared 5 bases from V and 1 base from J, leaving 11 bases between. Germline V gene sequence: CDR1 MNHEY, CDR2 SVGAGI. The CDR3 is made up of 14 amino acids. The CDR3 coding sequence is TGTGCCAGCAGTCCTAACAGGGCGAACACTGAAGCTTTCTTT. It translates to CASSPNRANTEAFF.

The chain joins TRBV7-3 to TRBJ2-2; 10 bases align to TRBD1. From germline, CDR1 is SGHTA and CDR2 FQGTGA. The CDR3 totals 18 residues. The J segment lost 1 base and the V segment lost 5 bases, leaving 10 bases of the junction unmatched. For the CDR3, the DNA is TGTGCCAGCAGCCCACCGGGACAGGGGCCGAAGAACACCGGGGAGCTGTTTTTT. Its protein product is CASSPPGQGPKNTGELFF.